A single sample gave rise to the 21 T cell receptor beta chains below, sequenced in a study of blood T cells in healthy people across ages. A sample-barcoded 5' primer and a J-beta primer mix were used in a second PCR of roughly 7 to 12 cycles. One entry per CDR3 protein results from TCRdb running MiXCR on the 5' RACE reads. The sample has 1.5 million to 2 million distinct CDR3 sequences, approximately 30% seen once. The specimen sequenced was blood. The receptor source for this set is a woman in her twenties or thirties in good health.

The rearrangement links TRBV28 to TRBJ2-7; 8 bases align to TRBD2. The CDR3 sequence is 15 residues long. Germline CDR1 MDHEN, CDR2 SYDVKM. V dropped 5 bases and J dropped 4; count of bases not matched to a gene: 10. The CDR3 loop reads CASSALAGRGYEQYF. The CDR3 DNA is TGTGCCAGCAGTGCCTTAGCGGGGCGTGGGTACGAGCAGTACTTC.

This clonotype was detected many times. This chain uses TRBV29-1 with TRBJ2-7, with 8 positions matching TRBD1. Germline V gene sequence: CDR1 SQVTM, CDR2 ANQGSEA. The V and J ends lost 3 bases and 6 bases, in that order; junction bases with no gene match: 10. There are 14 residues in the CDR3. The CDR3: CSVDRGQAMSEQYF. In DNA, the CDR3 is TGCAGCGTTGACAGGGGACAGGCAATGTCCGAGCAGTACTTC.

On this clonotype: The junction differs from germline at one of its ends, possibly a read error. The chain is built from TRBV20-1 and TRBJ1-5, with 7 bases matching TRBD1. Germline CDR1 DFQATT, CDR2 SNEGSKA (reference sequence). This CDR3 is 14 amino acids long. For the CDR3, the DNA is TGCAGTGCTTTCGACAGGGAGGGCAATCACCCCCAGCATTTT. It encodes CSAFDREGNHPQHF.

On this clonotype: Given a much more abundant clone one base away, this may be a read error. V is TRBV7-2 and J is TRBJ2-1; no definite D call. The last part of the DNA fits TRBJ2-7 better; the J call may be wrong. Germline loops: CDR1 SGHTA, CDR2 FQGNSA. The CDR3 is 13 residues long. CDR3 coding DNA: TGTGCCAGCAGCGTCCTCGGGCCTCCTGAGCAGTACTTC. Translated, it gives CASSVLGPPEQYF.

Note on this clonotype: Compared with germline, one end of the junction differs, possibly owing to a read error. V is TRBV20-1 and J is TRBJ2-1; TRBD2 might be the D (5 bases). Germline CDR1 and CDR2: DFQATT and SNEGSKA (reference sequence). This CDR3 contains 15 residues. In DNA, the CDR3 is TGCAGTTCTAGGCTGAGGGCGGGCTCCTACAACGAGCAGTTCTTC. This gives the protein CSSRLRAGSYNEQFF.

The chain recombines TRBV28 with TRBJ2-4; 10 nucleotides agree with TRBD2. The CDR3 is 14 amino acids. Unmatched junction bases numbered 13, after V lost 7 bases and J lost 13 bases. Germline values: CDR1 MDHEN, CDR2 SYDVKM. The CDR3 is CASTSGGVYNEQYF. The CDR3 coding sequence is TGTGCCAGCACCAGCGGGGGGGTTTACAATGAGCAGTACTTC. The whole variable domain, remainder taken from reference TRBV28 and TRBJ2-4, is DVKVTQSSRYLVKRTGEKVFLECVQDMDHENMFWYRQDPGLGLRLIYFSYDVKMKEKGDIPEGYSVSREKKERFSLILESASTNQTSMYLCASTSGGVYNEQYFGAGTRLSVL.

The chain links TRBV4-1 to TRBJ1-1, with unresolved D. The CDR3 runs to 17 residues. The germline V and J ends were trimmed by 0 bases and 2 bases, with 16 bases remaining between them. Germline CDR1 reads MGHRA; CDR2 reads YSYEKL. The CDR3 here is CASSQDALVTGNTEAFF. The CDR3 DNA is TGCGCCAGCAGCCAAGATGCCCTCGTCACGGGTAACACTGAAGCTTTCTTT.

This clonotype has a handful of counts. CDR3 DNA: TGTGCCAGCTTTGGCGGGTACGAGCAGTACTTC. This encodes CASFGGYEQYF. The V call is TRBV2, the J call TRBJ2-4; tentatively, D is TRBD2 (5 bases). The J call may be faulty, since TRBJ2-7 better matches the DNA end. Germline V gene data show CDR1 as SNHLY and CDR2 as FYNNEI. There are 11 residues in the CDR3.

This clonotype was detected only a few times. This chain uses TRBV7-2 with TRBJ2-1, with 7 bases that match TRBD2. This CDR3 is built from 15 residues. Trimming cost V 5 bases and J 7 bases; bases outside gene matches: 11. Germline CDR1 is SGHTA and CDR2 is FQGNSA. CDR3 sequence: CASSRGVAGENEQFF. The CDR3 DNA sequence: TGTGCCAGCAGCCGGGGGGTAGCGGGTGAGAATGAGCAGTTCTTC.

This clonotype was seen more than once but under ten times. CDR3 amino acids: CASRTGSPGNTIYF. CDR3 DNA sequence: TGTGCCAGCAGGACAGGAAGTCCGGGAAACACCATATATTTT. The chain employs TRBV28 and TRBJ1-3; D is possibly TRBD1 (6 bases). Germline V gene sequence: CDR1 MDHEN, CDR2 SYDVKM. Trimming shortened V by 6 bases and J by 4 bases, and 13 bases separated the two germline ends. The CDR3 totals 14 residues.

The chain uses TRBV18 and TRBJ1-3; D remains ambiguous. V was shortened by 3 bases and J by 4 bases, with 19 bases between the two germline ends. The CDR3 spans 17 residues. In germline, CDR1 is KGHSH, CDR2 LQKENI. The CDR3 nucleotides are TGTGCCAGCTCACCGACCCCCCTTCAACCGGCAGGAAACACCATATATTTT. Residues: CASSPTPLQPAGNTIYF. Full variable domain (outside the CDR3, taken from reference TRBV18 and TRBJ1-3): NAGVMQNPRHLVRRRGQEARLRCSPMKGHSHVYWYRQLPEEGLKFMVYLQKENIIDESGMPKERFSAEFPKEGPSILRIQQVVRGDSAAYFCASSPTPLQPAGNTIYFGEGSWLTVV.

This clonotype was seen a handful of times. The rearrangement uses TRBV20-1 and TRBJ1-2; D may be TRBD1 (6 bases). This CDR3 is 14 amino acids long. V was trimmed by 6 bases and J by 2 bases, leaving 16 bases between them. Germline assignment: CDR1 DFQATT and CDR2 SNEGSKA (reference sequence). The CDR3 region is CSAVQGILNYGYTF. CDR3 DNA: TGCAGTGCCGTACAGGGAATCTTGAACTATGGCTACACCTTC.

This clonotype was picked up many times. The genes are TRBV9 and TRBJ2-7; TRBD2 matches at 9 bases. Trimming cost V 5 bases and J 3 bases; bases outside gene matches: 6. Germline V CDR1 and CDR2: SGDLS, YYNGEE. The CDR3 has 14 amino acids. CDR3 amino acids: CASSVEAGGYEQYF. The CDR3 region has the DNA TGTGCCAGCAGTGTTGAAGCGGGGGGCTACGAGCAGTACTTC. The variable domain in full, with the rest retrieved from reference TRBV9 and TRBJ2-7, is DSGVTQTPKHLITATGQRVTLRCSPRSGDLSVYWYQQSLDQGLQFLIQYYNGEERAKGNILERFSAQQFPDLHSELNLSSLELGDSALYFCASSVEAGGYEQYFGPGTRLTVT.

The CDR3 nucleotides are TGCAGTGCTGGCCCGGGACAGGGTGCCTATGGCTACACCTTC. It yields the protein CSAGPGQGAYGYTF. This chain links TRBV20-1 with TRBJ1-2, with 9 nucleotides matching TRBD1. The CDR3 has 14 amino acids. The ends lost 5 bases at V and 4 bases at J; junction bases unmatched: 8. Germline V lookup: CDR1 DFQATT, CDR2 SNEGSKA (reference sequence).

The V gene is TRBV12-3 or TRBV12-4, the J gene TRBJ1-5, with D uncertain. The ends were cut back, 6 bases at V and 0 bases at J, with 12 bases in the middle. The CDR3 covers 15 residues. For the CDR3, the DNA is TGTGCCAGCAGCCCCTCCCGGAATAGCAATCAGCCCCAGCATTTT. Its protein product is CASSPSRNSNQPQHF.

A word on this clonotype: Mismatch with germline at one junction end may stem from a read error. The chain carries TRBV12-3 or TRBV12-4 and TRBJ2-3; D is possibly TRBD2 (5 bases). This CDR3 spans 12 amino acids. The CDR3 sequence is CASSLRADMQYF. The CDR3 nucleotides read TGTGCCAGCAGTTTGAGGGCAGATATGCAGTATTTT.

The chain combines TRBV20-1 with TRBJ2-3, with TRBD1 identical over 7 bases. There are 14 residues in the CDR3. The V segment lost 3 bases and the J segment 4 bases; nucleotides outside the gene matches: 7. Germline values: CDR1 DFQATT, CDR2 SNEGSKA (reference sequence). DNA for the CDR3: TGCAGTGCTAGTCGAGGGGGCGGGTCAGATACGCAGTATTTT. Protein: CSASRGGGSDTQYF.

The sample holds a few counts of this clonotype. CDR3 nucleotide sequence: TGCAGTGCTAGAGATCGTGTTAGCGGGAGTCTGTACAATGAGCAGTTCTTC. It codes for CSARDRVSGSLYNEQFF. The V call is TRBV20-1, the J call TRBJ2-1; 9 bases fit TRBD2. The CDR3 extends over 17 amino acids. V was pared by 0 bases and J by 4 bases, with 10 bases of the junction left unmatched. Germline loops: CDR1 DFQATT, CDR2 SNEGSKA (reference sequence).

The V call is TRBV14, the J call TRBJ2-1; 12 positions agree with TRBD1. The CDR3 spans 15 residues. Losses at the gene ends were 1 base for V and 9 bases for J; bases not matched to a gene: 4. The germline V gene has CDR1 SGHDN and CDR2 FVKESK. The DNA of the CDR3 is TGTGCCAGCAGCCAAGTTGGGACAGGGGGCAGTGAGCAGTTCTTC. This translates into CASSQVGTGGSEQFF.

This chain connects TRBV28 to TRBJ1-1; D may be TRBD1 (6 bases). The germline gives CDR1 MDHEN, CDR2 SYDVKM. With 6 bases removed from V and 4 bases from J, the gap between germline ends came to 18 bases. The CDR3 covers 15 residues. DNA for the CDR3: TGTGCCAGCAGCCGTCCTCTAGGGGGAAGCACTGAAGCTTTCTTT. Protein product: CASSRPLGGSTEAFF.

V usage is TRBV20-1 and J usage is TRBJ1-6; tentatively, D is TRBD1 (5 bases). CDR3 length: 17 residues. The germline CDR1 and CDR2 sequences are DFQATT and SNEGSKA (reference sequence). V lost 2 bases to trimming and J lost 7 bases, with 21 bases between them. CDR3 residues: CSARPLTPDSGNSPLHF. CDR3 nucleotide sequence: TGCAGTGCTAGACCCCTCACCCCTGACAGCGGAAATTCACCCCTCCACTTT.